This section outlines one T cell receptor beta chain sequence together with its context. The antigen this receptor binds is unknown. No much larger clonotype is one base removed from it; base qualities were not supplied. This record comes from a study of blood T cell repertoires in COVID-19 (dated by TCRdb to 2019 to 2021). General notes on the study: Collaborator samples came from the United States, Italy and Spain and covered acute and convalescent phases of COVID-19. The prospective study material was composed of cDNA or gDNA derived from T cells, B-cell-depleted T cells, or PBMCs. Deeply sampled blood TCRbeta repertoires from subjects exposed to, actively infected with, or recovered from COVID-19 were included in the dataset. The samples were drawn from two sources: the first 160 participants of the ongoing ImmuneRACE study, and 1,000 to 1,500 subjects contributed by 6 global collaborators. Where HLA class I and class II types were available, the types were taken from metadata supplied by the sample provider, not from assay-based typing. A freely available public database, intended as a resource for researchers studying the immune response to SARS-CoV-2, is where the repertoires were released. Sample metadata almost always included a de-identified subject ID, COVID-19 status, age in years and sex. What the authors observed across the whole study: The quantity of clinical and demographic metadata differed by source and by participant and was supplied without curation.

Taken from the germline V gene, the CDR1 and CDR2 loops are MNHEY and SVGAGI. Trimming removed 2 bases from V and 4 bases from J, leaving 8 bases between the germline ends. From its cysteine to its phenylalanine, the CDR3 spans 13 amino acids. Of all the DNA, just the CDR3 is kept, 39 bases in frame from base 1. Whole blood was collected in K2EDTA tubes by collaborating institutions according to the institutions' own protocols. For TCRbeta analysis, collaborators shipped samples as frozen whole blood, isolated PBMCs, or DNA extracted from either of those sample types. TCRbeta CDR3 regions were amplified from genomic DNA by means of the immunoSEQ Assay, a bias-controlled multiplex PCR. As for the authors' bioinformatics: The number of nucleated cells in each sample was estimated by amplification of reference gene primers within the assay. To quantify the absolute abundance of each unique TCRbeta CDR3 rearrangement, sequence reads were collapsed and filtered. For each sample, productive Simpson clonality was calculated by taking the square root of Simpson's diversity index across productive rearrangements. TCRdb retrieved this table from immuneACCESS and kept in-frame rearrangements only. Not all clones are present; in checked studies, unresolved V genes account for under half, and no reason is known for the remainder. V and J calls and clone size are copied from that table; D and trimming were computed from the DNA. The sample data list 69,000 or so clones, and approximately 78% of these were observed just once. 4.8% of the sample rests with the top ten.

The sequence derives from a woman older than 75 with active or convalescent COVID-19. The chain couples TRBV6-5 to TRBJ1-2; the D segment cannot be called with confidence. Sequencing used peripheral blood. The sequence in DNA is TGTGCCAGCAGTTACACTGGTACCTATGGCTACACCTTC. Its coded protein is CASSYTGTYGYTF.